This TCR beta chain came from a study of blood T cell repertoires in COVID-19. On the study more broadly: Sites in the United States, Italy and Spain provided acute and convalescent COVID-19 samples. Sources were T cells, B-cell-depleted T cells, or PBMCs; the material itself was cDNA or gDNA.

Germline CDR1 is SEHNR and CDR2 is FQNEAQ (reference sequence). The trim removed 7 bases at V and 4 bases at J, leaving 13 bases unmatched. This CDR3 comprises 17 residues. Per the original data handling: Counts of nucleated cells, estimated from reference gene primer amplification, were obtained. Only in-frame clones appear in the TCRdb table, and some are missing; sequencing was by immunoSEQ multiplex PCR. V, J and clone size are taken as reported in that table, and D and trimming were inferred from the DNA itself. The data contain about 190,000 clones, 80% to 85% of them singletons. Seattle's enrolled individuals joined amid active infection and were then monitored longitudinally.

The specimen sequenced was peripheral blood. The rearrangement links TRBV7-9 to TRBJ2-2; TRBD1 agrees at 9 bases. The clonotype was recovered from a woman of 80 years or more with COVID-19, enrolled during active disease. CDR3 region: CASTNPTGGSVTGELFF. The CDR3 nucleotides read TGTGCCAGCACCAACCCTACAGGGGGCTCCGTCACCGGGGAGCTGTTTTTT.